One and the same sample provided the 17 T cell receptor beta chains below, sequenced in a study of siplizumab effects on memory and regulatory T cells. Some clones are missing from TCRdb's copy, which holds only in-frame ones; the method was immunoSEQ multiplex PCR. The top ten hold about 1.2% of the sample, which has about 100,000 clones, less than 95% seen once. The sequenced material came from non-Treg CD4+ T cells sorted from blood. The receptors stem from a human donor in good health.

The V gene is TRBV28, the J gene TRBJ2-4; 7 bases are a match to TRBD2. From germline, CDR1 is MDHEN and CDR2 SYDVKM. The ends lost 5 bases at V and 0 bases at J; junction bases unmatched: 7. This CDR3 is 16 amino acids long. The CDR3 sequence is CASSPGGSLAKNIQYF. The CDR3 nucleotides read TGTGCCAGCAGTCCCGGGGGGAGCCTAGCCAAAAACATTCAGTACTTC.

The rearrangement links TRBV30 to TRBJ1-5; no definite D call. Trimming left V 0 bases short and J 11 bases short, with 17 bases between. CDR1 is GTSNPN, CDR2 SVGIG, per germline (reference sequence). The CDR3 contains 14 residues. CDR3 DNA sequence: TGTGCCTGGAGTGTAGGACCGACGAGTGGGACCCAGCATTTT. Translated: CAWSVGPTSGTQHF.

CDR3 sequence (DNA): TGCAGCGTTGAAGTAGCGATCCGGCAGACCGAGGGCTACACCTTC. The encoded protein is CSVEVAIRQTEGYTF. V usage is TRBV29-1 and J usage is TRBJ1-2; D unresolved. The germline CDR1 and CDR2 sequences are SQVTM and ANQGSEA. V was clipped by 1 base and J by 8 bases, with 20 bases between them. CDR3 length: 15 amino acids.

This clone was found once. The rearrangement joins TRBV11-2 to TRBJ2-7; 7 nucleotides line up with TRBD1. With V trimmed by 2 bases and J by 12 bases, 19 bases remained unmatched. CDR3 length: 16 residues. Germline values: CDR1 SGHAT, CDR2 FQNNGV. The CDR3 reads CASSLRFTGDNARRYF. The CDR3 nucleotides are TGTGCCAGCAGCTTAAGGTTTACAGGGGACAACGCTCGGCGGTACTTC.

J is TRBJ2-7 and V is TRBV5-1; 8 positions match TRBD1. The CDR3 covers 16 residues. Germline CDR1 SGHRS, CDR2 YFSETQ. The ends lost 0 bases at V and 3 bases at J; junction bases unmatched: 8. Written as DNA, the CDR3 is TGCGCCAGCAGCTTGGGCTCAGGGGGCGTCTACTACGAGCAGTACTTC. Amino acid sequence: CASSLGSGGVYYEQYF.

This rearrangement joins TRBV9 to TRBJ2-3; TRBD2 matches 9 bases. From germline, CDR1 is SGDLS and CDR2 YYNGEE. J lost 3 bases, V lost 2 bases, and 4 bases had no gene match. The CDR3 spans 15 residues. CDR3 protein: CASSVRSGSTDTQYF. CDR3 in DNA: TGTGCCAGCAGCGTTCGTAGCGGGAGTACAGATACGCAGTATTTT. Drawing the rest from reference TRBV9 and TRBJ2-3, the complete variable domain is DSGVTQTPKHLITATGQRVTLRCSPRSGDLSVYWYQQSLDQGLQFLIQYYNGEERAKGNILERFSAQQFPDLHSELNLSSLELGDSALYFCASSVRSGSTDTQYFGPGTRLTVL.

In nucleotides, the CDR3 is TGTGCCAGCAGCAACACAATCTACTCTGGAAACACCATATATTTT. Translating gives CASSNTIYSGNTIYF. V and J are TRBV5-5 and TRBJ1-3; D unresolved. Per germline, CDR1 SGHKS and CDR2 YYEKEE (reference sequence). The V gene lost 4 bases and the J gene lost 0 bases, with 11 bases spanning the gap. There are 15 residues in the CDR3.

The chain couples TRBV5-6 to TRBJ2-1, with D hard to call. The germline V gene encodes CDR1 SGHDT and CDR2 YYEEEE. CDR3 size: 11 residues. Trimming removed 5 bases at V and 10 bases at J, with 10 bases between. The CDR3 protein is CASSLTGEQFF. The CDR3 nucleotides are TGTGCCAGCAGTCTCACTGGGGAGCAGTTCTTC.

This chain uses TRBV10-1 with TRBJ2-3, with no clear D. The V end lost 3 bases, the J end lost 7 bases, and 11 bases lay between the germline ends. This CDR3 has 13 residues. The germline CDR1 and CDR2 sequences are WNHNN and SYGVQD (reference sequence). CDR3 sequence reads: CASSDFVGNTQYF. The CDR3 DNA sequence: TGCGCCAGCAGTGACTTTGTGGGAAATACGCAGTATTTT.

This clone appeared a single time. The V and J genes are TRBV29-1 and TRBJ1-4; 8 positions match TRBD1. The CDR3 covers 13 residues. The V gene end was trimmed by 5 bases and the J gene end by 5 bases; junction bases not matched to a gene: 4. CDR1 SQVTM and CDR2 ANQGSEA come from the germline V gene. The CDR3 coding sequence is TGCAGCGTTCAAAGACAGGGGAATGAAAAACTGTTTTTT. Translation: CSVQRQGNEKLFF.

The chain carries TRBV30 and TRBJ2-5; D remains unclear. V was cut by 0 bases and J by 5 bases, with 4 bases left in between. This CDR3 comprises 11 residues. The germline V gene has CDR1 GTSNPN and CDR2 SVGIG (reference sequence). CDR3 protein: CAWSVRETQYF. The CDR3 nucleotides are TGTGCCTGGAGTGTACGTGAGACCCAGTACTTC.

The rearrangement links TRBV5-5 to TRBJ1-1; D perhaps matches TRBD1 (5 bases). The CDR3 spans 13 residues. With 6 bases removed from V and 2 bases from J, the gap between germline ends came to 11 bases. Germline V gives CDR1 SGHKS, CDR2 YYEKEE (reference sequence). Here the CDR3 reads CASTRQGNTEAFF. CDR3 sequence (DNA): TGTGCCAGCACGCGGCAGGGCAACACTGAAGCTTTCTTT.

The CDR3 protein is CASSIDRIANEKLFF. In nucleotides, the CDR3 is TGTGCCAGCAGTATTGACAGAATAGCTAATGAAAAACTGTTTTTT. The rearrangement uses TRBV2 and TRBJ1-4; D might be TRBD1 (5 bases). The CDR3 is 15 residues long. Germline CDR1 SNHLY, CDR2 FYNNEI. The ends were cut back, 5 bases at V and 3 bases at J, with 13 bases in the middle. The whole variable domain, filled in from reference TRBV2 and TRBJ1-4, reads EPEVTQTPSHQVTQMGQEVILRCVPISNHLYFYWYRQILGQKVEFLVSFYNNEISEKSEIFDDQFSVERPDGSNFTLKIRSTKLEDSAMYFCASSIDRIANEKLFFGSGTQLSVL.

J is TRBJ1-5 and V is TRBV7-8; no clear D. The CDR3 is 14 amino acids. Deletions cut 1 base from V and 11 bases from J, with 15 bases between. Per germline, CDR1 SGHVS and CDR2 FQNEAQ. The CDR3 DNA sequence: TGTGCCAGCAGCTTAGTTCGGAGCTCAGACTCCCAGCATTTT. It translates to CASSLVRSSDSQHF.

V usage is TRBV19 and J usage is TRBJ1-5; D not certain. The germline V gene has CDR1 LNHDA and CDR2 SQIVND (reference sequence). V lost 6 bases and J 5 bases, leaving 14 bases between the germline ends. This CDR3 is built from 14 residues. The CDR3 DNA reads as TGTGCCAGTAGGCCCGGACTTCTGGATCAGCCCCAGCATTTT. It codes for CASRPGLLDQPQHF. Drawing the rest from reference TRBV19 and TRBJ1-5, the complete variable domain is DGGITQSPKYLFRKEGQNVTLSCEQNLNHDAMYWYRQDPGQGLRLIYYSQIVNDFQKGDIAEGYSVSREKKESFPLTVTSAQKNPTAFYLCASRPGLLDQPQHFGDGTRLSIL.

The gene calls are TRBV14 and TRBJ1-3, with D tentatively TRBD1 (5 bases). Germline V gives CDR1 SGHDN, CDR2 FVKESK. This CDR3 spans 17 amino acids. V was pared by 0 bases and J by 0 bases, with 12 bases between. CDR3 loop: CASSQDLLQGSGNTIYF. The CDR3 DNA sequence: TGTGCCAGCAGCCAAGATCTTCTTCAGGGCTCTGGAAACACCATATATTTT.

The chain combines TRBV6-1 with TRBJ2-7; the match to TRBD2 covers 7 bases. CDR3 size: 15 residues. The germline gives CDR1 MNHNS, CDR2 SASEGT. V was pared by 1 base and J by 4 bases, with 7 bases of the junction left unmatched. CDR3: CASSEVRVGGYEQYF. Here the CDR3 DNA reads TGTGCCAGCAGTGAAGTCCGGGTGGGAGGGTACGAGCAGTACTTC.